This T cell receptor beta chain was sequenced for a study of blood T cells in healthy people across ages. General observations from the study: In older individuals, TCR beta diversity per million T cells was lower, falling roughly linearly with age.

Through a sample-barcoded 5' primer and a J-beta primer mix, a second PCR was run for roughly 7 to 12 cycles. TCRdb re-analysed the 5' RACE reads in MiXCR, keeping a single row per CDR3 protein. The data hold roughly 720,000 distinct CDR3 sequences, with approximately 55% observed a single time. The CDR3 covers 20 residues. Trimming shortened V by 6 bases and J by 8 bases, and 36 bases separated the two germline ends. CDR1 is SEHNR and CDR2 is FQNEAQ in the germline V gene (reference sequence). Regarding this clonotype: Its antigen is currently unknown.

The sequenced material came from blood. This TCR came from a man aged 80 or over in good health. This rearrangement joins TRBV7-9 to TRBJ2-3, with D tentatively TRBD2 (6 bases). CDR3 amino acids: CASSYRRGLRVAEGAGTQYF. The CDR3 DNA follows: TGTGCCAGCAGTTATCGGAGGGGCCTGCGAGTAGCGGAGGGAGCAGGTACGCAGTATTTT. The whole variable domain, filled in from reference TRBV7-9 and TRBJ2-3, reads DTGVSQNPRHKITKRGQNVTFRCDPISEHNRLYWYRQTLGQGPEFLTYFQNEAQLEKSRLLSDRFSAERPKGSFSTLEIQRTEQGDSAMYLCASSYRRGLRVAEGAGTQYFGPGTRLTVL.